Below, 21 T cell receptor beta chains from the same sample are listed, as sequenced in a study of T cell responses to AZD1222 COVID-19 vaccine. Some clones are missing from TCRdb's copy, which holds only in-frame ones; the method was immunoSEQ multiplex PCR. The sample contains more than 95,000 clones, around nine tenths of which appear only once. The input for sequencing was peripheral blood, taken 28 days after the second AZD1222 dose. The receptors derive from an adult who received the AZD1222 COVID-19 vaccine.

The rearrangement links TRBV6-2 or TRBV6-3 to TRBJ1-3; D gene unclear. Deletions cut 0 bases from V and 5 bases from J, with 14 bases between. CDR1 is MNHEY, CDR2 SVGEGT, per germline. The CDR3 contains 16 residues. DNA for the CDR3: TGTGCCAGCAGTTACTCGTCGATCAACCACCGAAACACCATATATTTT. This gives the protein CASSYSSINHRNTIYF.

The chain couples TRBV2 to TRBJ1-5, with D possibly TRBD1 on 5 matching bases. Trimming pared 6 bases from V and 0 bases from J, leaving 15 bases between. Germline V gene sequence: CDR1 SNHLY, CDR2 FYNNEI. This CDR3 has 16 amino acids. The CDR3 sequence: CASRIRDGYSNQPQHF. As DNA, the CDR3 is TGTGCCAGCAGGATCCGGGACGGTTATAGCAATCAGCCCCAGCATTTT.

The chain is built from TRBV7-8 and TRBJ1-1; TRBD1 matches at 9 bases. CDR3 length: 15 amino acids. V trimming: 7 bases; J trimming: 1 base; junction bases outside the gene matches: 7. Germline CDR1 is SGHVS and CDR2 is FQNEAQ. The CDR3 sequence is CASNSGTGKNTEAFF. The CDR3 DNA sequence: TGTGCCAGCAATTCGGGGACAGGGAAGAACACTGAAGCTTTCTTT. The full variable domain, completed using reference TRBV7-8 and TRBJ1-1, is GAGVSQSPRYKVAKRGQDVALRCDPISGHVSLFWYQQALGQGPEFLTYFQNEAQLDKSGLPSDRFFAERPEGSVSTLKIQRTQQEDSAVYLCASNSGTGKNTEAFFGQGTRLTVV.

The chain uses TRBV11-3 and TRBJ1-1; D remains unclear. V was cut by 6 bases and J by 4 bases, with 12 bases left in between. Germline CDR1 and CDR2: SGHNT and YENEEA. The CDR3 is 13 amino acids. The CDR3: CASSAGVGTEAFF. DNA of the CDR3: TGTGCCAGCAGTGCCGGGGTCGGCACTGAAGCTTTCTTT.

This clone has just one count. The V call is TRBV2, the J call TRBJ1-1; no reliable D call. V shed 5 bases and J shed 1 base, with 14 bases lying between them. The CDR3 runs to 15 residues. CDR1 and CDR2 from the germline V gene are SNHLY and FYNNEI. DNA of the CDR3: TGTGCCAGCAGTCTATATGGTGACGAGAACACTGAAGCTTTCTTT. This sequence encodes CASSLYGDENTEAFF.

The chain uses TRBV27 and TRBJ1-1; D perhaps matches TRBD1 (5 bases). CDR1 is MNHEY, CDR2 SMNVEV, per germline (reference sequence). This CDR3 has 15 amino acids. V was clipped by 2 bases and J by 4 bases, with 14 bases between them. This chain's CDR3 is CASSLGSGTGTEAFF. The DNA of the CDR3 is TGTGCCAGCAGTTTAGGTTCGGGGACTGGCACTGAAGCTTTCTTT.

This clone was seen only once. This chain uses TRBV28 with TRBJ1-1, with D maybe TRBD1 (6 bases). This CDR3 is 14 amino acids long. Germline V CDR1 and CDR2: MDHEN, SYDVKM. V was shortened by 5 bases and J by 1 base, with 11 bases between the two germline ends. The CDR3: CASSLTTGNTEAFF. DNA for the CDR3: TGTGCCAGCAGTCTGACGACAGGGAACACTGAAGCTTTCTTT.

This clone was observed a single time. The J gene is TRBJ1-2, the V gene TRBV27; TRBD1 is a possible D gene (5 bases). Germline assignment: CDR1 MNHEY and CDR2 SMNVEV (reference sequence). The length of the CDR3 is 13 residues. Trimming cost V 4 bases and J 5 bases, with 11 bases left between them. The chain's CDR3 is CASSYGGGYGYTF. In DNA form, the CDR3 reads TGTGCCAGCAGTTACGGGGGAGGATATGGCTACACCTTC.

The genes are TRBV5-1 and TRBJ2-7; the match to TRBD2 covers 7 bases. This CDR3 is 13 amino acids long. V lost 4 bases, J lost 2 bases, and 3 bases stayed unmatched. Germline V lookup: CDR1 SGHRS, CDR2 YFSETQ. The CDR3 DNA reads TGCGCCAGCAGCGCGAGCGGGACCTACGAGCAGTACTTC. It is translated as CASSASGTYEQYF.

J is TRBJ2-3 and V is TRBV28, with 8 bases fitting TRBD1. CDR3 size: 17 residues. V trimming: 5 bases; J trimming: 5 bases; junction bases outside the gene matches: 15. Germline V gene sequence: CDR1 MDHEN, CDR2 SYDVKM. The CDR3 DNA is TGTGCCAGCAGTCATCCAGGACAGGGTACGGGAGTAGATACGCAGTATTTT. Translation: CASSHPGQGTGVDTQYF. Combining the CDR3 with reference TRBV28 and TRBJ2-3 gives the whole variable domain DVKVTQSSRYLVKRTGEKVFLECVQDMDHENMFWYRQDPGLGLRLIYFSYDVKMKEKGDIPEGYSVSREKKERFSLILESASTNQTSMYLCASSHPGQGTGVDTQYFGPGTRLTVL.

The J gene is TRBJ2-7, the V gene TRBV7-9; no reliable D call. CDR3 length equals 11 residues. Germline V CDR1 and CDR2: SEHNR, FQNEAQ (reference sequence). Trimming removed 3 bases from V and 2 bases from J, with 2 bases in between. CDR3 nucleotides: TGTGCCAGCAGCTTCGCCTACGAGCAGTACTTC. Translation: CASSFAYEQYF.

The rearrangement links TRBV27 to TRBJ2-7; D possibly corresponds to TRBD2 (7 bases). Germline-derived CDR1 and CDR2 are MNHEY and SMNVEV (reference sequence). The CDR3 contains 15 residues. V lost 5 bases to trimming and J lost 0 bases, with 14 bases between them. For the CDR3, the DNA is TGTGCCAGCAGTCCCCGGGGGGCAAGCTCCTACGAGCAGTACTTC. Translating it yields CASSPRGASSYEQYF.

The rearrangement uses TRBV29-1 and TRBJ2-5, with D hard to call. Germline lookup yields CDR1 SQVTM and CDR2 ANQGSEA. This CDR3 has 14 amino acids. V was shortened by 0 bases and J by 7 bases, with 15 bases between the two germline ends. CDR3 residues: CSVEESEPKVTQYF. The CDR3 nucleotides are TGCAGCGTTGAAGAATCGGAGCCAAAGGTGACCCAGTACTTC.

The chain couples TRBV12-5 to TRBJ1-2; the D gene is possibly TRBD1 (5 bases). The CDR3 loop spans 14 amino acids. Trimming left V 1 base short and J 7 bases short, with 13 bases between. Germline-derived CDR1 and CDR2 are LGHNT and FRNRAP. The CDR3 here is CASGLGGGSGGYTF. The CDR3 DNA reads as TGTGCTAGTGGTTTGGGGGGGGGATCGGGTGGCTACACCTTC. Supplemented by reference TRBV12-5 and TRBJ1-2, the full variable domain reads DARVTQTPRHKVTEMGQEVTMRCQPILGHNTVFWYRQTMMQGLELLAYFRNRAPLDDSGMPKDRFSAEMPDATLATLKIQPSEPRDSAVYFCASGLGGGSGGYTFGSGTRLTVV.

The genes are TRBV6-5 and TRBJ1-1; D is perhaps TRBD1 (6 bases). This CDR3 is built from 15 residues. V was clipped by 2 bases and J by 4 bases, with 14 bases between them. Germline assignment: CDR1 MNHEY and CDR2 SVGAGI. CDR3 loop: CASSYENRVSTEAFF. The CDR3 nucleotides read TGTGCCAGCAGTTACGAAAACAGGGTGAGCACTGAAGCTTTCTTT.

This sequence joins TRBV19 and TRBJ2-1, with 12 bases that match TRBD2. V lost 3 bases and J lost 4; bases outside the gene matches: 4. CDR3 size: 16 residues. Germline V gene lookup returns CDR1 LNHDA and CDR2 SQIVND (reference sequence). This chain's CDR3 is CASSINLAGGYNEQFF. CDR3 bases: TGTGCCAGTAGTATCAATCTAGCGGGAGGGTACAATGAGCAGTTCTTC.

V usage is TRBV5-1 and J usage is TRBJ2-2; the D gene could be TRBD1 or TRBD2 (5 bases each). With 1 base removed from V and 0 bases from J, the gap between germline ends came to 7 bases. Germline V gene lookup returns CDR1 SGHRS and CDR2 YFSETQ. CDR3 size: 15 residues. The CDR3 DNA follows: TGCGCCAGCAGCTTGACGGGACCGAACACCGGGGAGCTGTTTTTT. Amino acid sequence: CASSLTGPNTGELFF.

This chain links TRBV18 with TRBJ2-1; the match to TRBD2 covers 8 bases. The germline CDR1 and CDR2 sequences are KGHSH and LQKENI. The CDR3 contains 15 residues. V was clipped by 3 bases and J by 6 bases; unmatched bases: 7. CDR3 residues: CASSPLSGGGNEQFF. The CDR3 nucleotides are TGTGCCAGCTCACCCCTCTCGGGAGGGGGCAATGAGCAGTTCTTC.

The genes are TRBV5-8 and TRBJ1-1; no clear D gene. The CDR3 is 13 amino acids. The germline V gene encodes CDR1 SGHTS and CDR2 YDEGEE. V shed 5 bases and J shed 0 bases, with 8 bases lying between them. CDR3 nucleotides: TGTGCCAGCAGTCGGACGGTGAACACTGAAGCTTTCTTT. Protein sequence: CASSRTVNTEAFF. Full variable domain (remainder filled in from reference TRBV5-8 and TRBJ1-1): EAGVTQSPTHLIKTRGQQATLRCSPISGHTSVYWYQQALGLGLQFLLWYDEGEERNRGNFPPRFSGRQFPNYSSELNVNALELEDSALYLCASSRTVNTEAFFGQGTRLTVV.

The gene calls are TRBV15 and TRBJ1-1, with TRBD1 matching over 10 bases. This CDR3 has 14 amino acids. J gave up 9 bases and V 7 bases, and 11 bases lay outside the gene matches. CDR1 is LNHNV and CDR2 is YYDKDF in the germline V gene (reference sequence). In DNA, the CDR3 is TGTGCCACCAAAAATAAGGGACAGGGGATGCAAGCTTTCTTT. Translation gives CATKNKGQGMQAFF.

The J gene is TRBJ1-1, the V gene TRBV3-1 (or the pseudogene TRBV3-2), with TRBD1 identical over 12 bases. Germline V lookup: CDR1 LGHDT, CDR2 YNNKEL (reference sequence). V shed 8 bases and J 11 bases; nucleotides not matched to a gene: 6. The CDR3 totals 12 residues. The CDR3 is CASRDRGLAAFF. The CDR3 DNA reads TGTGCCAGCCGGGACAGGGGGCTTGCGGCTTTCTTT.